The following is a T cell receptor (beta chain) sequence with its context. Its antigen is not identified. The study amplified TCR beta CDR3 regions using RNA transcripts. RT-PCR with HTBI primers came first, then second-round multiplex PCR. TCRdb re-analysed the multiplex PCR reads in MiXCR, keeping a single row per CDR3 protein. The data contain over a million distinct CDR3 sequences, about 36% of them singletons. The sample originates from a study of Graves' ophthalmopathy and Graves' hyperthyroidism. The study, taken as a whole, reports: Using a 13-signature model, the authors split ophthalmopathy from stable hyperthyroidism, with roughly 90% sensitivity and 81.08% specificity. The model flagged ophthalmopathy progression at about 68% sensitivity and nearly 75% specificity.

Other autoimmune diseases, uncontrolled infections, pregnancy or lactation led to the exclusion of patients. Diagnosis used clinical symptoms, serum thyroxine, TRAb, thyroid ultrasound and orbital computed tomography. Per germline, CDR1 LNHNV and CDR2 YYDKDF (reference sequence). V trimming: 3 bases; J trimming: 4 bases; junction bases outside the gene matches: 1. CDR3 length equals 14 residues. The sequence was obtained from an adult man with Graves' hyperthyroidism. Sequencing was carried out using peripheral blood or thyroid tissue (not recorded which). The rearrangement joins TRBV15 to TRBJ1-2; 11 bases fit TRBD1. The CDR3 protein is CATSSGTGGYGYTF. CDR3 in DNA: TGTGCCACCAGCAGCGGGACAGGGGGCTATGGCTACACCTTC.